Presented here are 31 T cell receptor beta chains from one specimen sequenced in a study of identical twins. One entry per CDR3 protein results from TCRdb running MiXCR on the 5' RACE reads. This table has around 250,000 distinct CDR3 sequences, approximately 8.3% appearing once. These sequences were also reported in another study, on yellow fever vaccine responses in identical twins.

Sequencing used CD8+ T cells sorted from blood. Receptor source: a woman younger than 30 in good health.

This chain connects TRBV4-3 to TRBJ2-7, with D possibly being TRBD1 or TRBD2 (5 bases each). Germline V gene data show CDR1 as LGHNA and CDR2 as YSLEER. The V end was cut by 1 base, the J end by 7 bases, with 20 bases between. CDR3 length: 16 amino acids. The CDR3 DNA reads TGCGCCAGCAGCCAAGCCTTTGGGGGTGACCCGGGGGAGCAGTACTTC. Amino acid sequence: CASSQAFGGDPGEQYF.

This clonotype was detected ten times or more. The rearrangement uses TRBV29-1 and TRBJ2-7; D is ambiguous. CDR1 SQVTM and CDR2 ANQGSEA come from the germline V gene. The CDR3 contains 14 residues. V was clipped by 6 bases and J by 3 bases, with 18 bases between them. The CDR3 bases are TGCAGCGTGCAAATACGGGCAGGATACTACGAGCAGTACTTC. Translated: CSVQIRAGYYEQYF.

This chain joins TRBV23-1 and TRBJ2-2; no definite D call. TRBV23-1 is an ORF, and what it does is uncertain. V was pared by 0 bases and J by 3 bases, with 5 bases between. This CDR3 contains 14 residues. CDR3 sequence (DNA): TGCGCCAGCAGTCAATCAGGGCACACCGGGGAGCTGTTTTTT. It encodes CASSQSGHTGELFF.

In this sample, this clonotype turned up many times. The rearrangement joins TRBV12-3 or TRBV12-4 to TRBJ2-2; 7 bases match TRBD1. The CDR3 spans 15 residues. With V trimmed by 6 bases and J by 6 bases, 10 bases remained unmatched. The CDR3 here is CASSSTGDAAGELFF. Written as DNA, the CDR3 is TGTGCCAGCAGCTCTACAGGGGATGCGGCCGGGGAGCTGTTTTTT.

The chain uses TRBV6-2 or TRBV6-3 and TRBJ1-5, with TRBD1 identical over 8 bases. This CDR3 comprises 16 residues. Germline V lookup: CDR1 MNHEY, CDR2 SVGEGT. V trimming: 5 bases; J trimming: 3 bases; junction bases outside the gene matches: 9. As DNA, the CDR3 is TGTGCCAGCAGTCCGTGGACAGGGTCTTACAATCAGCCCCAGCATTTT. It yields the protein CASSPWTGSYNQPQHF.

The V call is TRBV21-1, the J call TRBJ2-4; the DNA was not compared with TRBD2, the D call given in the table. TRBV21-1 is described as a pseudogene. The CDR3 has 17 amino acids. CDR3 nucleotide sequence: TGTGCCAGCAGCAGCCTTCGCGGGAGGGCGACGGGAGACATTCAGTACTTC. Its translation is CASSSLRGRATGDIQYF.

The chain couples TRBV27 to TRBJ1-2, with a possible D match to TRBD1 (5 bases). CDR3 length: 16 amino acids. CDR1 and CDR2 from the germline V gene are MNHEY and SMNVEV (reference sequence). Trimming left V 5 bases short and J 6 bases short, with 22 bases between. In nucleotides, the CDR3 is TGTGCCAGCAGTCCCTCTCCTTCGGGGGGGAATGATGGCTACACCTTC. It yields the protein CASSPSPSGGNDGYTF.

This rearrangement joins TRBV28 to TRBJ2-1; TRBD1 matches at 9 bases. Germline CDR1 reads MDHEN; CDR2 reads SYDVKM. With V trimmed by 5 bases and J by 4 bases, 6 bases remained unmatched. The CDR3 covers 15 residues. CDR3 loop: CASSPDRGSYNEQFF. The DNA of the CDR3 is TGTGCCAGCAGTCCAGACAGGGGGTCATACAATGAGCAGTTCTTC. The full variable domain, rest sourced from reference TRBV28 and TRBJ2-1, is DVKVTQSSRYLVKRTGEKVFLECVQDMDHENMFWYRQDPGLGLRLIYFSYDVKMKEKGDIPEGYSVSREKKERFSLILESASTNQTSMYLCASSPDRGSYNEQFFGPGTRLTVL.

This clonotype was seen ten or more times. The rearrangement joins TRBV4-2 to TRBJ2-1, with unresolved D. Per the germline V gene, CDR1 is LGHNA and CDR2 is YNFKEQ. This CDR3 comprises 14 residues. V shed 5 bases and J shed 4 bases, with 12 bases lying between them. CDR3 sequence reads: CASSDEVDYNEQFF. Written as DNA, the CDR3 is TGTGCCAGCAGCGACGAAGTGGATTACAATGAGCAGTTCTTC.

Turning to this clonotype: In this CDR3 the conserved last residue, phenylalanine or tryptophan, is missing, so a read error is likely. The rearrangement links TRBV12-3 or TRBV12-4 to TRBJ2-5, with 10 bases aligning to TRBD2. The V segment lost 6 bases and the J segment 2 bases; nucleotides outside the gene matches: 6. There are 15 residues in the CDR3. The CDR3 nucleotides read TGTGCCAGCAGCCGTCTGGGACTAGCGCAAGAGACCCAGTACTTA. Encoded protein: CASSRLGLAQETQYL.

This clonotype occurred many times. The conserved final phenylalanine or tryptophan is absent from the CDR3, which likely points to a read error. Because the CDR3's place on the DNA is in doubt, the DNA is left out and the CDR3 is given as listed by TCRdb. CDR3 region: CASSEHGGGI. The rearrangement joins TRBV25-1 to TRBJ1-4. Germline values: CDR1 MGHDK, CDR2 SYGVNS. Both ends counted, the CDR3 spans 10 residues.

This clonotype was picked up many times. The chain carries TRBV3-1 and TRBJ1-1; 8 positions agree with TRBD1. This CDR3 has 16 residues. Germline trimming cut 1 base from V and 1 base from J; bases unmatched to any gene: 5. The V gene's germline CDR1 is LGHDT and CDR2 YNNKEL (reference sequence). CDR3 loop: CASSQGQGAANTEAFF. The CDR3 coding sequence is TGTGCCAGCAGCCAAGGCCAGGGGGCGGCGAACACTGAAGCTTTCTTT.

This clonotype was counted only a few times. The chain joins TRBV7-9 to TRBJ2-5; TRBD2 aligns across 8 bases. Germline V gene lookup returns CDR1 SEHNR and CDR2 FQNEAQ (reference sequence). The J segment lost 4 bases and the V segment lost 1 base, leaving 8 bases of the junction unmatched. This CDR3 is built from 16 residues. In DNA, the CDR3 is TGTGCCAGCAGCTTAGTCCCGGGACGGGGGGGAGAGACCCAGTACTTC. It specifies CASSLVPGRGGETQYF.

There are a few counts of this clonotype. The chain is built from TRBV7-8 and TRBJ2-1; 9 bases line up with TRBD2. V shed 0 bases, J shed 7 bases, and the junction held 4 bases outside the gene matches. This CDR3 is 15 amino acids long. CDR1 and CDR2 from the germline V gene are SGHVS and FQNEAQ. CDR3 region: CASSLAVLAGNEQFF. The CDR3, as DNA: TGTGCCAGCAGCTTAGCGGTTCTAGCGGGAAATGAGCAGTTCTTC. The full variable domain, its missing parts supplied by reference TRBV7-8 and TRBJ2-1, is GAGVSQSPRYKVAKRGQDVALRCDPISGHVSLFWYQQALGQGPEFLTYFQNEAQLDKSGLPSDRFFAERPEGSVSTLKIQRTQQEDSAVYLCASSLAVLAGNEQFFGPGTRLTVL.

The V and J genes are TRBV10-3 and TRBJ2-1; TRBD1 agrees at 7 bases. This CDR3 contains 16 residues. Per the germline V gene, CDR1 is ENHRY and CDR2 is SYGVKD. The junction had 7 bases not matched to a gene; V was cut back by 2 bases and J by 3 bases. CDR3 region: CAISEPGQRVYNEQFF. CDR3 in DNA: TGTGCCATCAGTGAGCCGGGACAGAGAGTCTACAATGAGCAGTTCTTC.

This clonotype was counted ten times or more. This chain connects TRBV3-1 to TRBJ2-3; no reliable D call. The CDR3 totals 16 residues. With 4 bases removed from V and 5 bases from J, the gap between germline ends came to 19 bases. CDR1 LGHDT and CDR2 YNNKEL come from the germline V gene (reference sequence). The DNA of the CDR3 is TGTGCCAGCAGCCTCGACCAGACGGTGTTTAGAGATACGCAGTATTTT. It yields the protein CASSLDQTVFRDTQYF.

This clonotype was counted ten times or more. The rearrangement uses TRBV7-2 and TRBJ2-3; D remains ambiguous. CDR1 is SGHTA and CDR2 is FQGNSA in the germline V gene. The CDR3 runs 15 residues. V lost 3 bases to trimming and J lost 1 base, with 11 bases between them. CDR3 bases: TGTGCCAGCAGCTTTGACTTTTCTGGCACAGATACGCAGTATTTT. This codes for CASSFDFSGTDTQYF.

This clonotype was seen at least ten times. The rearrangement uses TRBV12-3 or TRBV12-4 and TRBJ1-1; no firm D call. Between the trimmed V and J ends, which lost 3 bases and 1 base, there was a span of 9 bases. The CDR3 is 14 residues long. DNA for the CDR3: TGTGCCAGCAGTTTGGAGAACAGGAACACTGAAGCTTTCTTT. Protein sequence: CASSLENRNTEAFF.

This clonotype was recorded many times. The CDR3 nucleotides read TGCGCCACCCCGCTGCGGGTCGGGGCGACCGGGGAGCTGTTTTTT. Protein: CATPLRVGATGELFF. The chain links TRBV5-1 to TRBJ2-2; D may match TRBD1 or TRBD2 (5 bases each). The CDR3 is made up of 15 amino acids. V lost 9 bases to trimming and J lost 5 bases, with 20 bases between them. Germline V gene sequence: CDR1 SGHRS, CDR2 YFSETQ.

The chain uses TRBV15 and TRBJ2-7; D unclear. The CDR3 is made up of 14 amino acids. The germline gives CDR1 LNHNV, CDR2 YYDKDF (reference sequence). The V end lost 3 bases, the J end lost 0 bases, and 9 bases lay between the germline ends. The DNA of the CDR3 is TGTGCCACCAGCAGCCCCGGAAACTCCTACGAGCAGTACTTC. It encodes CATSSPGNSYEQYF.

The chain is built from TRBV24-1 and TRBJ2-5; no firm D call. The CDR3 totals 14 residues. V lost 3 bases, J lost 5 bases, and 12 bases lay in between. Looked up from germline, CDR1 is KGHDR and CDR2 is SFDVKD. This CDR3 is CATSDDTGRETQYF. Written as DNA, the CDR3 is TGTGCCACCAGTGATGACACCGGTCGGGAGACCCAGTACTTC.

This clonotype was counted at least ten times. The rearrangement uses TRBV29-1 and TRBJ2-7; D possibly uses TRBD1 or TRBD2 (5 bases each). V shed 6 bases and J shed 2 bases, with 14 bases lying between them. CDR1 SQVTM and CDR2 ANQGSEA come from the germline V gene. The CDR3 sequence is 13 residues long. The DNA for the CDR3 is TGCAGCGTCCGGGACGGTGCGACCTACGAGCAGTACTTC. Encoded protein: CSVRDGATYEQYF.

The chain links TRBV2 to TRBJ2-2, with D possibly matching TRBD1 (6 bases). Trimming cost V 2 bases and J 5 bases, with 15 bases left between them. CDR1 and CDR2 from the germline V gene are SNHLY and FYNNEI. This CDR3 spans 16 amino acids. CDR3 sequence reads: CASSEKSGAVTGELFF. The CDR3 DNA reads TGTGCCAGCAGTGAAAAGTCAGGGGCCGTGACCGGGGAGCTGTTTTTT.

This clonotype was observed a few times. The V gene is TRBV6-1, the J gene TRBJ2-1, with 9 bases identical to TRBD1. The CDR3 is made up of 14 amino acids. Germline lookup yields CDR1 MNHNS and CDR2 SASEGT. J gave up 4 bases and V 5 bases, and 3 bases lay outside the gene matches. The CDR3 spells CASSTGGEYNEQFF. The CDR3, as DNA: TGTGCCAGCAGTACAGGGGGCGAATACAATGAGCAGTTCTTC.

The rearrangement joins TRBV28 to TRBJ2-7, with a tentative D call TRBD2 (7 bases). The germline V gene encodes CDR1 MDHEN and CDR2 SYDVKM. Trimming removed 6 bases from V and 3 bases from J, with 18 bases in between. The CDR3 spans 15 residues. CDR3 in amino acids: CASRGTGGLFYEQYF. CDR3 coding DNA: TGTGCCAGCAGGGGGACGGGGGGCCTCTTCTACGAGCAGTACTTC.

The table lists this clonotype with a few counts. The genes are TRBV5-1 and TRBJ2-7; D remains unclear. This CDR3 region has 11 residues. V lost 6 bases and J 6 bases, leaving 10 bases between the germline ends. Looked up from germline, CDR1 is SGHRS and CDR2 is YFSETQ. The CDR3, as DNA: TGCGCCAGCACTAGTTTCTCCGAGCAGTACTTC. It is translated as CASTSFSEQYF.

This clonotype was seen repeatedly, ten times or more. The chain recombines TRBV6-1 with TRBJ2-1; D is ambiguous. The CDR3 sequence is 15 residues long. The V gene lost 0 bases and the J gene lost 0 bases, with 6 bases spanning the gap. Germline V gene lookup returns CDR1 MNHNS and CDR2 SASEGT. The CDR3 coding sequence is TGTGCCAGCAGTGAAGCGGCAGGCTCCTACAATGAGCAGTTCTTC. As protein: CASSEAAGSYNEQFF.

This clonotype was detected only a few times. The chain employs TRBV13 and TRBJ2-1; no reliable D call. V was cut by 2 bases and J by 8 bases, with 10 bases left in between. Germline V lookup: CDR1 PRHDT, CDR2 FYEKMQ (reference sequence). This CDR3 spans 13 amino acids. The CDR3 sequence is CASSLNRLDEQFF. The CDR3 DNA reads TGTGCCAGCAGCTTAAATAGGTTGGATGAGCAGTTCTTC. Based on the CDR3 plus reference TRBV13 and TRBJ2-1, the full variable domain is AAGVIQSPRHLIKEKRETATLKCYPIPRHDTVYWYQQGPGQDPQFLISFYEKMQSDKGSIPDRFSAQQFSDYHSELNMSSLELGDSALYFCASSLNRLDEQFFGPGTRLTVL.

This clonotype has a count of ten or more. The chain uses TRBV6-5 and TRBJ2-5; D is unresolved. The germline gives CDR1 MNHEY, CDR2 SVGAGI. The CDR3 has 12 residues. V gave up 5 bases and J gave up 5 bases, with 9 bases separating them. The CDR3 sequence is CASSPESETQYF. As DNA, the CDR3 is TGTGCCAGCAGTCCCGAATCGGAGACCCAGTACTTC.

This chain links TRBV11-2 with TRBJ2-5; the D gene is possibly TRBD2 (6 bases). The germline V gene encodes CDR1 SGHAT and CDR2 FQNNGV. The CDR3 extends over 15 amino acids. Trimming cost V 8 bases and J 1 base, with 17 bases left between them. The CDR3 sequence is CASRTNTGGQETQYF. In DNA, the CDR3 is TGTGCCAGCCGCACCAATACCGGGGGCCAAGAGACCCAGTACTTC.

The rearrangement joins TRBV7-6 to TRBJ2-6; no clear D gene. Germline lookup yields CDR1 SGHVS and CDR2 FNYEAQ. V was cut by 0 bases and J by 0 bases, with 12 bases left in between. There are 18 residues in the CDR3. The CDR3 protein is CASSLAIAGASGANVLTF. DNA for the CDR3: TGTGCCAGCAGCTTAGCGATTGCCGGAGCCTCTGGGGCCAACGTCCTGACTTTC.